Described below is a single T cell receptor beta chain sequence and its context. Germline CDR1 and CDR2: MNHEY and SMNVEV (reference sequence). This CDR3 has 17 amino acids. The V gene lost 1 base and the J gene lost 1 base, with 14 bases spanning the gap. Six replicates per PBMC sample, mostly from roughly 490 ng of genomic DNA. The protocol was immunoSEQ multiplex PCR, while the TCRdb copy is restricted to in-frame clones and leaves out a portion. The sample has tens of thousands of clones; around 83% are singletons. The sample comes from a study of neoadjuvant anti-PD-1 for oral cavity cancer. Study context: Patients without progression received a fourth nivolumab dose around day 43, then surgical resection on days 50-56.

The TCR comes from a person aged 40 to 85 with oral cavity squamous cell carcinoma. This chain uses TRBV27 with TRBJ1-5, with TRBD1 as a possible D gene (5 bases). The source material was PBMCs, sampled before nivolumab (anti-PD-1) treatment. CDR3 residues: CASSLFPQSGSNQPQHF. The CDR3 DNA reads TGTGCCAGCAGTTTATTTCCCCAGTCAGGGAGCAATCAGCCCCAGCATTTT.